The sequence of this TCR beta chain was determined in a study of T cell responses to AZD1222 COVID-19 vaccine (dated by TCRdb to the early 2020s). Regarding the study in general: A total of around 240 trial participants underwent TCR sequencing, of whom 207 received two doses of AZD1222 and some 26 received two doses of the MenACWY control vaccine. Trial participants were enrolled into age subgroups of 18-55, 56-69 and 70-plus years, which contained around 150, 29 and 61 TCR-sequenced participants, respectively. General findings and caveats noted by the study authors: The 56-69-year group was small, and its depth increase did not reach significance, likely because of low power. Participants were mostly white British and included more females than males, and it was suggested by the authors that clonal diversity may have been underestimated. After two AZD1222 doses, spike-specific TCR breadth and depth were significantly higher than at day 0 and than in MenACWY recipients. Conclusions about previously exposed vaccinees are limited, since just 5 or 6 AZD1222 recipients were seropositive for SARS-CoV-2 at baseline. The vaccine-associated CD4 TCRs covered the entire spike protein, and the dominant responses fell in regions 160-218 and 743-854. Reportedly, close to half of the unique spike-specific TCRs recognized epitopes lying outside the regions that are mutated in the B.1.351 and B.1.1.7 variants. No day 14 peak-response samples were available, so repertoires were characterized only after the peak T cell response.

The time point label, read with the paper, signifies: about 28 days (+/-7) after the second vaccine dose. AZD1222 recipients whose second dose came at about 4 weeks and those whose second dose came at about 12 weeks were combined into one group, since spike-specific TCR depth and breadth did not differ between the two schedules. Vaccinee samples came from UK trials COV001 and COV002, including a single-blind randomized controlled phase 2/3 trial of AZD1222 (ChAdOx1 nCoV-19) in healthy adults. For TCRbeta chain sequencing, PBMC samples from trial participants were taken at day 0 and at day 28 after the second dose. The CDR3 regions of human TCRbeta chains were subjected to immunosequencing. Per the original workflow: Repertoire TCRs were matched against a reference library of SARS-CoV-2-specific TCRs generated with the MIRA antigen-specificity platform. Breadth was defined as the fraction of unique TCRs that were SARS-CoV-2-associated. Depth was defined as the fraction of total T cells that were SARS-CoV-2-associated. Each spike-specific TCR was assigned to its reactive spike region and to a CD4 or CD8 class using the MIRA data. Log10-transformed breadth and depth values were compared by one-way ANOVA with Sidak's multiple comparisons tests. The clones in this table, taken by TCRdb from immuneACCESS, are in-frame only. Not every clone is retained; where verified, under half of the shortfall comes from an unresolved V gene, and the cause of the rest is unknown. The D gene and trimming were derived from the DNA, and the V and J assignments and clone size from that table. This sample has about 140,000 clones in its table, and 92% of those were observed once. 4% of the sample rests with the top ten.

A remark on this clone: Its antigen is currently not known. No much larger clone is present one base from it, and per-base qualities are unavailable.

At the junction V is shortened by 5 bases and J by 5 bases, with 12 bases in between. From a lookup of the germline V gene, CDR1 and CDR2 are MGHRA and YSYEKL. The CDR3 contains 13 residues, cysteine and phenylalanine counted. Just the 39-base CDR3 DNA is kept, in frame starting at base 1. The receptor's source is an adult who received the AZD1222 COVID-19 vaccine. The chain links TRBV4-1 with TRBJ1-2, with TRBD1 perhaps the D gene, on 5 matching bases. Material: peripheral blood, obtained 28 days after the second AZD1222 dose. The CDR3 in this case is CASSTRDGYGYTF. DNA sequence: TGCGCCAGCAGCACCCGGGACGGTTATGGCTACACCTTC.